A single sample is the source of the 16 T cell receptor beta chains below, sequenced in a study of CD8 T cells in ankylosing spondylitis. Study-level results: Several highly homologous variants made up a TCR beta motif, and this motif appeared characteristic of ankylosing spondylitis blood.

Their target antigens are unknown. TCRdb itself ran the 5' RACE reads through MiXCR, one entry per CDR3 protein. There are a few hundred thousand distinct CDR3 sequences in the sample; over 15% occur only once, and 1% lies in the top ten. The sequencing sample was made of blood, either unsorted or a sorted T cell fraction (not recorded which). Every receptor here comes from a male donor with ankylosing spondylitis.

CDR3 DNA sequence: TGTGCCAGCAGCTTTGGCTCGGAGACGCAGTATTTT. Residues: CASSFGSETQYF. This chain uses TRBV11-3 with TRBJ2-3, with no clear D. Trimming pared 3 bases from V and 9 bases from J, leaving 10 bases between. This CDR3 is 12 amino acids long. Germline V gene data show CDR1 as SGHNT and CDR2 as YENEEA.

This clonotype has just a few counts. CDR3 protein: CATSPRETQYF. Here the CDR3 DNA reads TGTGCCACCAGCCCCCGGGAGACCCAGTACTTC. V is TRBV10-3 and J is TRBJ2-5; D uncertain. Trimming removed 10 bases at V and 5 bases at J, with 11 bases between. The germline gives CDR1 ENHRY, CDR2 SYGVKD. CDR3 size: 11 residues.

This clonotype was seen a few times. This rearrangement joins TRBV5-1 to TRBJ2-2, with TRBD1 matching over 8 bases. The CDR3 contains 14 residues. V dropped 5 bases and J dropped 7; count of bases not matched to a gene: 7. Germline lookup yields CDR1 SGHRS and CDR2 YFSETQ. The DNA of the CDR3 is TGCGCCAGCAGGAGCAGGGGGCAGGGCGGGGAGCTGTTTTTT. It codes for CASRSRGQGGELFF.

The chain combines TRBV7-2 with TRBJ1-6; no definite D call. This CDR3 comprises 17 residues. Germline V gene data show CDR1 as SGHTA and CDR2 as FQGNSA. The ends were cut back, 5 bases at V and 1 base at J, with 15 bases in the middle. The CDR3 DNA reads as TGTGCCAGCAGCCCTTCCCGGCGGGCTTCCTATAATTCACCCCTCCACTTT. Amino acids: CASSPSRRASYNSPLHF.

This clonotype has more than one count but fewer than ten. The V call is TRBV18, the J call TRBJ2-1, with 7 bases identical to TRBD2. With V trimmed by 3 bases and J by 1 base, 3 bases remained unmatched. The length of the CDR3 is 15 residues. From germline, CDR1 is KGHSH and CDR2 LQKENI. The CDR3 coding sequence is TGTGCCAGCTCACCGGCGGGAGTATCCTACAATGAGCAGTTCTTC. Translated: CASSPAGVSYNEQFF.

The chain couples TRBV10-3 to TRBJ2-2; D remains unclear. This CDR3 is built from 14 residues. V lost 0 bases and J 9 bases, leaving 11 bases between the germline ends. Germline V CDR1 and CDR2: ENHRY, SYGVKD. CDR3 residues: CAISESSPGRELFF. In nucleotides, the CDR3 is TGTGCCATCAGTGAGTCTTCGCCGGGCCGGGAGCTGTTTTTT.

This clonotype was seen repeatedly, ten times or more. This chain uses TRBV12-3 or TRBV12-4 with TRBJ2-3; TRBD2 matches at 7 bases. The V and J ends lost 3 bases and 4 bases, in that order; junction bases with no gene match: 4. The CDR3 sequence is 14 residues long. DNA of the CDR3: TGTGCCAGCAGTTTTGGTGGGAGGGCAGATACGCAGTATTTT. Amino acids: CASSFGGRADTQYF.

On this clonotype itself: An end of the junction does not agree with germline; a read error may underlie this. This chain links TRBV20-1 with TRBJ2-1, with 11 bases matching TRBD2. This CDR3 contains 16 residues. CDR1 and CDR2 (germline): DFQATT, SNEGSKA (reference sequence). DNA of the CDR3: TGCTGTGCTAGAGATCCTAGCGGGAGGACCTACAATGAGCAGTTCTTC. The encoded protein is CCARDPSGRTYNEQFF.

This clonotype was observed at least ten times. The genes are TRBV29-1 and TRBJ1-1; tentative D call: TRBD1 (5 bases). This CDR3 comprises 13 residues. In germline, CDR1 is SQVTM, CDR2 ANQGSEA. The V end lost 2 bases, the J end lost 3 bases, and 10 bases lay between the germline ends. For the CDR3, the DNA is TGCAGCGTTGAAACGGGACGGGACACTGAAGCTTTCTTT. Translating gives CSVETGRDTEAFF. The whole variable domain, filled in from reference TRBV29-1 and TRBJ1-1, reads SAVISQKPSRDICQRGTSLTIQCQVDSQVTMMFWYRQQPGQSLTLIATANQGSEATYESGFVIDKFPISRPNLTFSTLTVSNMSPEDSSIYLCSVETGRDTEAFFGQGTRLTVV.

This rearrangement joins TRBV29-1 to TRBJ1-1; 7 nucleotides align to TRBD1. V shed 5 bases, J shed 8 bases, and the junction held 8 bases outside the gene matches. The germline gives CDR1 SQVTM, CDR2 ANQGSEA. The CDR3 contains 12 residues. CDR3 DNA: TGCAGCGTTTCAGGGGGGGGGATGGAAGCTTTCTTT. Encoded protein: CSVSGGGMEAFF.

The chain uses TRBV20-1 and TRBJ2-7; D is perhaps TRBD2 (6 bases). V was trimmed by 6 bases and J by 1 base, leaving 16 bases between them. This CDR3 contains 14 residues. Per germline, CDR1 DFQATT and CDR2 SNEGSKA (reference sequence). The DNA for the CDR3 is TGCAGTGCCGGACCGTCTAGCGCGTCCTACGAGCAGTACTTC. Translated, it gives CSAGPSSASYEQYF.

This chain connects TRBV14 to TRBJ2-5; no reliable D call. The V gene lost 2 bases and the J gene lost 2 bases, with 9 bases spanning the gap. The CDR3 covers 14 residues. Germline CDR1 and CDR2: SGHDN and FVKESK. CDR3 DNA sequence: TGTGCCAGCAGCCAAATAATTTCACAAGAGACCCAGTACTTC. Its translation: CASSQIISQETQYF. Filled out from reference TRBV14 and TRBJ2-5, the complete variable domain reads EAGVTQFPSHSVIEKGQTVTLRCDPISGHDNLYWYRRVMGKEIKFLLHFVKESKQDESGMPNNRFLAERTGGTYSTLKVQPAELEDSGVYFCASSQIISQETQYFGPGTRLLVL.

This chain joins TRBV28 and TRBJ2-2; 16 nucleotides agree with TRBD2. Losses at the gene ends were 6 bases for V and 4 bases for J; bases not matched to a gene: 5. The CDR3 extends over 17 amino acids. Germline CDR1 reads MDHEN; CDR2 reads SYDVKM. DNA for the CDR3: TGTGCCAGCAGGCCCGGGACTAGCGGGAGGGCCACCGGGGAGCTGTTTTTT. It yields the protein CASRPGTSGRATGELFF. Full variable domain (outside the CDR3, taken from reference TRBV28 and TRBJ2-2): DVKVTQSSRYLVKRTGEKVFLECVQDMDHENMFWYRQDPGLGLRLIYFSYDVKMKEKGDIPEGYSVSREKKERFSLILESASTNQTSMYLCASRPGTSGRATGELFFGEGSRLTVL.

V and J are TRBV10-1 and TRBJ2-3; D unclear. The V end lost 4 bases, the J end lost 1 base, and 9 bases lay between the germline ends. The V gene's germline CDR1 is WNHNN and CDR2 SYGVQD (reference sequence). The CDR3 has 14 amino acids. CDR3 in amino acids: CASSVGFGTDTQYF. The CDR3 DNA reads TGCGCCAGCAGTGTCGGCTTTGGCACAGATACGCAGTATTTT.

This clonotype was detected only a few times. The CDR3 DNA is TGCAGTGCTACCGTAGCGAGGCGGGGCACCGGGGAGCTGTTTTTT. This gives the protein CSATVARRGTGELFF. V gene TRBV20-1 combines with J gene TRBJ2-2; tentative D call: TRBD2 (6 bases). This CDR3 comprises 15 residues. Trimming removed 4 bases from V and 4 bases from J, with 16 bases in between. Germline-derived CDR1 and CDR2 are DFQATT and SNEGSKA (reference sequence).

The V call is TRBV3-1, the J call TRBJ1-2; D unresolved. CDR3 length equals 14 residues. The germline CDR1 and CDR2 sequences are LGHDT and YNNKEL (reference sequence). Trimming stripped 0 bases from V and 5 bases from J, with 10 bases between. The CDR3 bases are TGTGCCAGCAGCCAAGAGCAGAGATTATATGGCTACACCTTC. Its protein product is CASSQEQRLYGYTF.